Listed here are 9 T cell receptor beta chains from one sample, sequenced in a study of blood T cell repertoires in COVID-19. Clones were sequenced by immunoSEQ multiplex PCR, and TCRdb holds only the in-frame ones, with some missing. Of approximately 260,000 clones in the sample, approximately 90% were seen once. Sequenced material: peripheral blood. Receptors were obtained from a man aged 60-69 years who had recovered from COVID-19.

V gene TRBV23-1 combines with J gene TRBJ1-6; D ambiguous. TRBV23-1 falls under the ORF class, with uncertain function. Trimming cost V 3 bases and J 7 bases, with 13 bases left between them. CDR3 size: 15 residues. CDR3 sequence: CASSHWQASNSPLHF. The CDR3, as DNA: TGCGCCAGCAGTCACTGGCAGGCGAGCAATTCACCCCTCCACTTT.

This chain connects TRBV19 to TRBJ2-1; the match to TRBD2 covers 7 bases. V trimming: 1 base; J trimming: 5 bases; junction bases outside the gene matches: 8. Germline CDR1 is LNHDA and CDR2 is SQIVND (reference sequence). The length of the CDR3 is 16 residues. DNA for the CDR3: TGTGCCAGTAGTATAGCCGCGGGGAGGGGTCACAATGAGCAGTTCTTC. This translates into CASSIAAGRGHNEQFF.

The chain's CDR3 is CASSSRQLNEKLFF. In DNA form, the CDR3 reads TGTGCCAGCAGCTCACGACAGCTTAATGAAAAACTGTTTTTT. This rearrangement joins TRBV9 to TRBJ1-4, with D possibly matching TRBD1 (5 bases). The V and J ends lost 4 bases and 4 bases respectively, with 11 bases between them. Germline V gives CDR1 SGDLS, CDR2 YYNGEE. The CDR3 has 14 amino acids.

The V call is TRBV30, the J call TRBJ2-2, with a possible D match to TRBD2 (6 bases). The CDR3 consists of 14 residues. Between the trimmed V and J ends, which lost 6 bases and 3 bases, there was a span of 14 bases. CDR1 is GTSNPN and CDR2 is SVGIG in the germline V gene (reference sequence). The CDR3 protein is CACPRTGDTGELFF. CDR3 DNA: TGTGCCTGCCCCAGGACGGGGGACACCGGGGAGCTGTTTTTT.

This clone was observed a single time. The rearrangement joins TRBV18 to TRBJ2-2, with a tentative D call TRBD1 (5 bases). Germline V gene lookup returns CDR1 KGHSH and CDR2 LQKENI. The CDR3 has 17 residues. The V gene lost 2 bases and the J gene lost 0 bases, with 13 bases spanning the gap. CDR3 in amino acids: CASSPDGAAANTGELFF. The CDR3 DNA is TGTGCCAGCTCACCAGATGGGGCAGCCGCGAACACCGGGGAGCTGTTTTTT.

The V gene is TRBV19, the J gene TRBJ2-2; D possibly corresponds to TRBD1 (7 bases). Trimming pared 3 bases from V and 6 bases from J, leaving 11 bases between. CDR1 is LNHDA, CDR2 SQIVND, per germline (reference sequence). The length of the CDR3 is 14 residues. CDR3 loop: CASSMGRGAGELFF. The CDR3 DNA reads as TGTGCCAGTAGTATGGGCAGGGGGGCCGGGGAGCTGTTTTTT.

In this sample, this clone turned up once. This CDR3 reads CASTKSRGGTDTQYF. The CDR3 DNA sequence: TGTGCCAGCACCAAGAGCCGGGGGGGCACAGATACGCAGTATTTT. The gene calls are TRBV25-1 and TRBJ2-3, with TRBD2 identical over 7 bases. CDR1 and CDR2 (germline): MGHDK, SYGVNS. This CDR3 region has 15 residues. The trim removed 7 bases at V and 1 base at J, leaving 8 bases unmatched.

This clone was recorded only once. The rearrangement uses TRBV7-9 and TRBJ1-1; 9 positions match TRBD1. Trimming cost V 2 bases and J 1 base; bases outside gene matches: 5. Per germline, CDR1 SEHNR and CDR2 FQNEAQ (reference sequence). The CDR3 runs to 16 residues. The CDR3 DNA sequence: TGTGCCAGCAGCTTACTCGGGACAGGGCCGAACACTGAAGCTTTCTTT. The encoded protein is CASSLLGTGPNTEAFF.

On this clone itself: The same CDR3 can be traced to other DNA sequences in this sample. The J gene is TRBJ2-7, the V gene TRBV5-1, with a tentative D call TRBD1 (6 bases). Germline V gives CDR1 SGHRS, CDR2 YFSETQ. V gave up 4 bases and J gave up 3 bases, with 11 bases separating them. The CDR3 contains 13 residues. The CDR3 sequence: CASSLGQNYEQYF. CDR3 bases: TGCGCCAGCAGCCTAGGACAGAACTACGAGCAGTACTTC.